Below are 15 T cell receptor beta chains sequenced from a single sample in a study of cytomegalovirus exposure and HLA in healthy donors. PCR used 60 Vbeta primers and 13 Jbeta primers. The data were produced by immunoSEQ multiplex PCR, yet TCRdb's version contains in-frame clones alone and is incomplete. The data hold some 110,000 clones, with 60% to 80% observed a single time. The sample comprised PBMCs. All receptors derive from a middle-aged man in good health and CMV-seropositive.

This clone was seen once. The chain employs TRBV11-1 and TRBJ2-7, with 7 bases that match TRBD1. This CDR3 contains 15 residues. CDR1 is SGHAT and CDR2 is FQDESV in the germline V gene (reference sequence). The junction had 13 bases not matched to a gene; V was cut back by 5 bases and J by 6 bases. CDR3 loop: CASSTTGEKASEQYF. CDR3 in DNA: TGTGCCAGCAGCACCACAGGGGAGAAGGCCTCCGAGCAGTACTTC.

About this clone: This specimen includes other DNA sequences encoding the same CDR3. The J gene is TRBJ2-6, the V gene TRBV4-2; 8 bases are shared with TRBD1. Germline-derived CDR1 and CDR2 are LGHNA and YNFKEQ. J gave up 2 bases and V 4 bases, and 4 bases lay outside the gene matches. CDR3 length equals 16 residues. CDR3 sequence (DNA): TGTGCCAGCAGCCCCACGACAGGGGCTGGGGCCAACGTCCTGACTTTC. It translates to CASSPTTGAGANVLTF.

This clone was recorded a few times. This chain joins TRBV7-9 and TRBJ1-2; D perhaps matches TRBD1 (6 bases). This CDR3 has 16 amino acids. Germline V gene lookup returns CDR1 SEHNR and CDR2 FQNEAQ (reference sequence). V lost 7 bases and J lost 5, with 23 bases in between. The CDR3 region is CASNAAGAEEDYGYTF. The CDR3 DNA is TGTGCCAGCAACGCAGCGGGGGCAGAGGAGGATTATGGCTACACCTTC.

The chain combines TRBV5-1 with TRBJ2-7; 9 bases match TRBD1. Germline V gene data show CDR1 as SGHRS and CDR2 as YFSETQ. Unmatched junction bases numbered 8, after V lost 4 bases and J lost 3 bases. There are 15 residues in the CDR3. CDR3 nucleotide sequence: TGCGCCAGCAGCAAACAAACAGGGGGCGACTACGAGCAGTACTTC. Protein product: CASSKQTGGDYEQYF.

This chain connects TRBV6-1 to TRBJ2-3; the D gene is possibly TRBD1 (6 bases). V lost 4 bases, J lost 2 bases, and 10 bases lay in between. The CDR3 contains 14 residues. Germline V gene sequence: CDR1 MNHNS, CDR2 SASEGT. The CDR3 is CASSGGQATDTQYF. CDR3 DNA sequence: TGTGCCAGCAGTGGGGGGCAGGCCACAGATACGCAGTATTTT.

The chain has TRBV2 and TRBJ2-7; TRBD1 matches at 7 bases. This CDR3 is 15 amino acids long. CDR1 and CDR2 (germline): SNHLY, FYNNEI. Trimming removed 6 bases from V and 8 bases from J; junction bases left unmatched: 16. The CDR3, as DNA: TGTGCCAGCAGCCGTGACAGGGATACTACGAGTCAGCAGTACTTC. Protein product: CASSRDRDTTSQQYF.

The CDR3 reads CASSLDSGGLNEQFF. Written as DNA, the CDR3 is TGTGCCAGCAGCTTAGACAGCGGGGGCTTGAATGAGCAGTTCTTC. The chain is built from TRBV7-2 and TRBJ2-1, with 8 bases that match TRBD2. Per germline, CDR1 SGHTA and CDR2 FQGNSA. With V trimmed by 1 base and J by 7 bases, 6 bases remained unmatched. The CDR3 spans 15 residues.

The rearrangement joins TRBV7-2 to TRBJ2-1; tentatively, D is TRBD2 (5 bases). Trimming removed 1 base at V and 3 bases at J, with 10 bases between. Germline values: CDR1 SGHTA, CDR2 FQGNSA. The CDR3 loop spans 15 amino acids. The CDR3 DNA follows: TGTGCCAGCAGCTTAGACCAGCGGAGCTACAATGAGCAGTTCTTC. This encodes CASSLDQRSYNEQFF.

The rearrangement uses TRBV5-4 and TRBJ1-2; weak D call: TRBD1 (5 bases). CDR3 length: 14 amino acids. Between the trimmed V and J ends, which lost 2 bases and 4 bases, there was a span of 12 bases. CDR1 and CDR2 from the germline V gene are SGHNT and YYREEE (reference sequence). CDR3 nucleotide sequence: TGTGCCAGCAGCTTCAGGGAGGTTGCCTATGGCTACACCTTC. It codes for CASSFREVAYGYTF.

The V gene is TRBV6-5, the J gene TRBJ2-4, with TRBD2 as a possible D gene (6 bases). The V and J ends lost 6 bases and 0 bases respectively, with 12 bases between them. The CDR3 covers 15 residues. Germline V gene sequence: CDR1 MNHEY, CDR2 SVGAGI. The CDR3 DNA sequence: TGTGCCAGCAGCCGGGAGCTGGGAGCCAAAAACATTCAGTACTTC. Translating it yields CASSRELGAKNIQYF.

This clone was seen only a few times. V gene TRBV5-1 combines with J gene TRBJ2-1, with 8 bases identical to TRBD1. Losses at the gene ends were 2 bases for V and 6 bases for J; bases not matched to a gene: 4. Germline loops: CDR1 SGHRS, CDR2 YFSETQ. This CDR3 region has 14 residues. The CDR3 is CASSLDRGSNEQFF. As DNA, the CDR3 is TGCGCCAGCAGCTTAGACAGGGGTTCCAATGAGCAGTTCTTC.

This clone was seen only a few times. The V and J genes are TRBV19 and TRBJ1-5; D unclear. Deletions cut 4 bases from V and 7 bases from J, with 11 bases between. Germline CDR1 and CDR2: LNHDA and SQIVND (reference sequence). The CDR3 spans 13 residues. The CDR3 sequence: CASSSSDRQPQHF. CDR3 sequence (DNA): TGTGCCAGTAGTAGCTCCGATCGGCAGCCCCAGCATTTT.

DNA of the CDR3: TGTGCCAGCAGCACCCGGACTAGCGGAACCTACAATGAGCAGTTCTTC. Encoded protein: CASSTRTSGTYNEQFF. The V call is TRBV7-2, the J call TRBJ2-1, with TRBD2 matching over 10 bases. Trimming removed 5 bases from V and 2 bases from J; junction bases left unmatched: 6. In germline, CDR1 is SGHTA, CDR2 FQGNSA. This CDR3 contains 16 residues.

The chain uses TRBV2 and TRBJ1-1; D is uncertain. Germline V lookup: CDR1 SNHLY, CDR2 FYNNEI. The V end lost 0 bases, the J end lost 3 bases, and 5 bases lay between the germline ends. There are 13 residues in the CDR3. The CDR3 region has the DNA TGTGCCAGCAGTGAAGCTCCGTACACTGAAGCTTTCTTT. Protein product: CASSEAPYTEAFF. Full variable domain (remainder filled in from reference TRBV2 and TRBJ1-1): EPEVTQTPSHQVTQMGQEVILRCVPISNHLYFYWYRQILGQKVEFLVSFYNNEISEKSEIFDDQFSVERPDGSNFTLKIRSTKLEDSAMYFCASSEAPYTEAFFGQGTRLTVV.

The CDR3, as DNA: TGTGCCAGCAGCCAAGGGGCTAGCGGGTGGGTAGAGACCCAGTACTTC. Translation gives CASSQGASGWVETQYF. This chain uses TRBV4-2 with TRBJ2-5; 8 positions match TRBD2. The trim removed 1 base at V and 4 bases at J, leaving 8 bases unmatched. The germline V gene has CDR1 LGHNA and CDR2 YNFKEQ. CDR3 size: 16 residues.